These 14 T cell receptor beta chains originate from one sample sequenced in a study of cytomegalovirus exposure and HLA in healthy donors (TCRdb year 2017). Libraries were made using the immunoSEQ multiplex PCR assay. A mixture of 60 forward primers for TCR Vbeta segments and 13 reverse primers for TCR Jbeta segments was used in the multiplex PCR. Sourced from immuneACCESS, this table was stored by TCRdb with only in-frame sequences that have V and J called. A share of the clones is absent; for the studies checked, an unresolved V gene accounts for under half, and the remainder has no known explanation. Recorded for this sample are a few hundred thousand clones; about 83% of them occurred a single time. The top ten constitute approximately 1.5% of the sample. Sequencing was performed on PBMCs. These receptors originate from a girl aged 10 to 17 in good health and CMV-seronegative.

In this sample, this clone turned up once. The chain carries TRBV10-3 and TRBJ1-1, with a weak D call TRBD1 (6 bases). This CDR3 spans 13 amino acids. V gave up 3 bases and J gave up 10 bases, with 15 bases separating them. Germline V lookup: CDR1 ENHRY, CDR2 SYGVKD. This CDR3 reads CAISDRQPRGAFF. The CDR3 nucleotides read TGTGCCATCAGTGATCGGCAGCCCAGGGGAGCTTTCTTT.

The genes are TRBV7-2 and TRBJ2-5, with D tentatively TRBD2 (5 bases). V was clipped by 1 base and J by 1 base, with 10 bases between them. The germline V gene encodes CDR1 SGHTA and CDR2 FQGNSA. The CDR3 contains 15 residues. The CDR3 DNA sequence: TGTGCCAGCAGCTTAGGTACACTAGGCCAAGAGACCCAGTACTTC. Amino acid sequence: CASSLGTLGQETQYF. Combining the CDR3 with reference TRBV7-2 and TRBJ2-5 gives the whole variable domain GAGVSQSPSNKVTEKGKDVELRCDPISGHTALYWYRQSLGQGLEFLIYFQGNSAPDKSGLPSDRFSAERTGGSVSTLTIQRTQQEDSAVYLCASSLGTLGQETQYFGPGTRLLVL.

The chain has TRBV30 and TRBJ2-3; D is unresolved. V was shortened by 0 bases and J by 6 bases, with 10 bases between the two germline ends. This CDR3 spans 13 amino acids. CDR1 and CDR2 from the germline V gene are GTSNPN and SVGIG (reference sequence). The CDR3 DNA sequence: TGTGCCTGGAGTGTTGGTGCTAGGGATACGCAGTATTTT. Its translation is CAWSVGARDTQYF.

The rearrangement links TRBV28 to TRBJ1-2; 10 nucleotides align to TRBD1. Germline V CDR1 and CDR2: MDHEN, SYDVKM. The V segment lost 7 bases and the J segment 4 bases; nucleotides outside the gene matches: 9. The CDR3 is 15 residues long. The DNA for the CDR3 is TGTGCCAGCACCTCCGGGACAGGGGAACTCTATGGCTACACCTTC. This sequence encodes CASTSGTGELYGYTF.

CDR3: CASTGTEITDTQYF. Here the CDR3 DNA reads TGTGCCAGTACCGGGACAGAGATCACAGATACGCAGTATTTT. The chain carries TRBV2 and TRBJ2-3; 7 bases fit TRBD1. CDR1 SNHLY and CDR2 FYNNEI come from the germline V gene. Trimming took 9 bases from V and 2 from J; bases not matched to a gene: 8. The CDR3 is 14 residues long.

The V and J genes are TRBV2 and TRBJ1-1; D is ambiguous. The CDR3 sequence is 14 residues long. The germline V gene has CDR1 SNHLY and CDR2 FYNNEI. Trimming left V 1 base short and J 6 bases short, with 12 bases between. CDR3: CASSEGRGFPEAFF. DNA of the CDR3: TGTGCCAGCAGTGAAGGTCGAGGGTTCCCTGAAGCTTTCTTT.

This chain connects TRBV2 to TRBJ2-7; 9 bases are a match to TRBD2. The CDR3 loop spans 13 amino acids. CDR1 is SNHLY and CDR2 is FYNNEI in the germline V gene. V lost 7 bases to trimming and J lost 6 bases; unmatched junction nucleotides: 7. CDR3 sequence: CASKAGGPGEQYF. In nucleotides, the CDR3 is TGTGCCAGCAAGGCGGGAGGGCCAGGCGAGCAGTACTTC.

The chain couples TRBV7-9 to TRBJ2-7; D may be TRBD2 (5 bases). The CDR3 sequence is 12 residues long. Germline CDR1 is SEHNR and CDR2 is FQNEAQ (reference sequence). Trimming stripped 2 bases from V and 5 bases from J, with 7 bases between. The CDR3 region is CASSLSGNEQYF. Written as DNA, the CDR3 is TGTGCCAGCAGCTTATCCGGGAACGAGCAGTACTTC.

This chain uses TRBV10-3 with TRBJ2-7; weak D call: TRBD2 (5 bases). CDR1 is ENHRY, CDR2 SYGVKD, per germline. The CDR3 runs 17 residues. The ends were cut back, 4 bases at V and 1 base at J, with 20 bases in the middle. CDR3 loop: CAISAAAGRGVSYEQYF. The DNA for the CDR3 is TGTGCCATCAGTGCTGCGGCAGGTCGGGGAGTTTCCTACGAGCAGTACTTC.

This clone appeared once. The V and J genes are TRBV28 and TRBJ1-2, with unresolved D. The V end lost 3 bases, the J end lost 8 bases, and 7 bases lay between the germline ends. CDR1 and CDR2 (germline): MDHEN, SYDVKM. This CDR3 is built from 11 residues. The CDR3 nucleotides are TGTGCCAGCAGTTTTGGCACCGGCTACACCTTC. Protein product: CASSFGTGYTF.

The rearrangement uses TRBV4-2 and TRBJ1-5; D gene uncertain. Germline V CDR1 and CDR2: LGHNA, YNFKEQ. Trimming removed 1 base from V and 6 bases from J, with 7 bases in between. This CDR3 has 13 residues. This CDR3 is CASSQGEAQPQHF. The CDR3 nucleotides are TGTGCCAGCAGCCAAGGGGAGGCTCAGCCCCAGCATTTT.

This chain joins TRBV4-3 and TRBJ2-1, with unresolved D. CDR3 length equals 16 residues. The V end was cut by 0 bases, the J end by 2 bases, with 11 bases between. Germline CDR1 reads LGHNA; CDR2 reads YSLEER. The CDR3 spells CASSQDQVSPYNEQFF. For the CDR3, the DNA is TGCGCCAGCAGCCAAGATCAGGTCAGCCCCTACAATGAGCAGTTCTTC.

The J gene is TRBJ1-4, the V gene TRBV5-1; TRBD1 might be the D (6 bases). There are 16 residues in the CDR3. Per the germline V gene, CDR1 is SGHRS and CDR2 is YFSETQ. The V and J ends lost 0 bases and 7 bases respectively, with 16 bases between them. The CDR3 bases are TGCGCCAGCAGCTTGGTTGCTTTGGGGGGGGCTGAAAAACTGTTTTTT. Protein product: CASSLVALGGAEKLFF.

The chain recombines TRBV15 with TRBJ2-7; 9 bases line up with TRBD2. The germline CDR1 and CDR2 sequences are LNHNV and YYDKDF (reference sequence). The CDR3 totals 17 residues. V lost 0 bases and J lost 3; bases outside the gene matches: 9. CDR3 DNA sequence: TGTGCCACCAGCAGAGAGATCACACCGCGGGGGGGCTACGAGCAGTACTTC. Translating it yields CATSREITPRGGYEQYF. The full variable domain, rest sourced from reference TRBV15 and TRBJ2-7, is DAMVIQNPRYQVTQFGKPVTLSCSQTLNHNVMYWYQQKSSQAPKLLFHYYDKDFNNEADTPDNFQSRRPNTSFCFLDIRSPGLGDTAMYLCATSREITPRGGYEQYFGPGTRLTVT.